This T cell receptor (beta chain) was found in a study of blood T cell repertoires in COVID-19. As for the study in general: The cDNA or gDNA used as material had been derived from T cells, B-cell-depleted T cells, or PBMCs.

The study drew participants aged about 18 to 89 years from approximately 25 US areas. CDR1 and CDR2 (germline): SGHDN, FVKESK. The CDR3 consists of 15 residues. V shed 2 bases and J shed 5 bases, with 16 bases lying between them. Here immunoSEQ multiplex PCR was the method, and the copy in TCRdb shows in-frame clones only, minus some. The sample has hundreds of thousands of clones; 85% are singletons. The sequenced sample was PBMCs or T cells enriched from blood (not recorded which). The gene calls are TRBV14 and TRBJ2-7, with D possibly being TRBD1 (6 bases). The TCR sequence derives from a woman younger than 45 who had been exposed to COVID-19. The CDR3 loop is CASSQLEAGTHEQYF. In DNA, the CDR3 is TGTGCCAGCAGCCAACTAGAGGCAGGGACACACGAGCAGTACTTC.